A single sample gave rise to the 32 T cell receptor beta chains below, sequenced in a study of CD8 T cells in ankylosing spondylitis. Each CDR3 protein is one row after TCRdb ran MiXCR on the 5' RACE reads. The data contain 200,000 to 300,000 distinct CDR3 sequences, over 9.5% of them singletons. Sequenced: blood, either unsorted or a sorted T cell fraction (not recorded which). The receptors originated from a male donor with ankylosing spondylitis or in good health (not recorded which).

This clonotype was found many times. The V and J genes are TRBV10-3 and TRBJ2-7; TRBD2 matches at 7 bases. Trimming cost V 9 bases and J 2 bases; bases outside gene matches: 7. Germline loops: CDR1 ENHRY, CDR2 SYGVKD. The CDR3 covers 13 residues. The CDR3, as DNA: TGTGCCATTCGAGGCGGGGGACCCTACGAGCAGTACTTC. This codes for CAIRGGGPYEQYF.

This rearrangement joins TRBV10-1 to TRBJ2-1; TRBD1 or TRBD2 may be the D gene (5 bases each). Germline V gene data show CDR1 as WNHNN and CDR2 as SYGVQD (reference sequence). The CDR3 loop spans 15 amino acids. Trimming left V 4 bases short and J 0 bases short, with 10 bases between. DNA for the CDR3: TGCGCCAGCAGTGCCTCGAGGGGCTCCTACAATGAGCAGTTCTTC. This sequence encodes CASSASRGSYNEQFF.

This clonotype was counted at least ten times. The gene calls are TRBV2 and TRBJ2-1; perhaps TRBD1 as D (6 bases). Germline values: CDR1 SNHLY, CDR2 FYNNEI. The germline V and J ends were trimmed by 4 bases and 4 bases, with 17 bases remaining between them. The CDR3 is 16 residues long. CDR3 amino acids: CASSGHRDFGYNEQFF. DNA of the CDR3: TGTGCCAGCAGTGGGCACAGGGATTTTGGGTACAATGAGCAGTTCTTC.

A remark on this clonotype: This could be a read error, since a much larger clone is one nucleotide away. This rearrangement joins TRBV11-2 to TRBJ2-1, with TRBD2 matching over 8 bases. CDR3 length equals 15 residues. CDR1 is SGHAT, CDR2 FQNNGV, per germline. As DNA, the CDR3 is TGTGTCAGCAGCGGGCTTGGCGGGAGGACACCGGAGCAGTTCTTC. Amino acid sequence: CVSSGLGGRTPEQFF.

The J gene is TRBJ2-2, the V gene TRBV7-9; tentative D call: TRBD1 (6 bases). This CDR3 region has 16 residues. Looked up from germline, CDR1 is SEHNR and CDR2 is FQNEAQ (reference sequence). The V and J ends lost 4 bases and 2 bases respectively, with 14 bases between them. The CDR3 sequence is CASSSQTGENTGELFF. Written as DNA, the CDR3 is TGTGCCAGCAGCTCTCAGACAGGTGAAAACACCGGGGAGCTGTTTTTT.

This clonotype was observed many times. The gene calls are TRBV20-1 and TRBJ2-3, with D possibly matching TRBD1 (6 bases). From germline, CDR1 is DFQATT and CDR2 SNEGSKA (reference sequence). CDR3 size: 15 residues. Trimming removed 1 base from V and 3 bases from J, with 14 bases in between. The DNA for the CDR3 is TGCAGTGCTAGAGGCGACAGGCCCGGGACAGATACGCAGTATTTT. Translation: CSARGDRPGTDTQYF.

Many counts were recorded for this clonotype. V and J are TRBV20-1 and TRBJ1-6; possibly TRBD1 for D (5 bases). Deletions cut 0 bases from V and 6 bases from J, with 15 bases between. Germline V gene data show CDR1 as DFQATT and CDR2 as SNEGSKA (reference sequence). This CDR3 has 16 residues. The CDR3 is CSARDIGAGRNSPLHF. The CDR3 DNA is TGCAGTGCTAGAGATATCGGGGCAGGGCGTAATTCACCCCTCCACTTT.

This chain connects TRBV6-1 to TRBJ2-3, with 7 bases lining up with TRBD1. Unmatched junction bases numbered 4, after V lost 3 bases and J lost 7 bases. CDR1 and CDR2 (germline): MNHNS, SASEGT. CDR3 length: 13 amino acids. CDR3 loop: CASSEIGGYTQYF. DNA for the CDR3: TGTGCCAGCAGTGAGATAGGGGGCTATACGCAGTATTTT.

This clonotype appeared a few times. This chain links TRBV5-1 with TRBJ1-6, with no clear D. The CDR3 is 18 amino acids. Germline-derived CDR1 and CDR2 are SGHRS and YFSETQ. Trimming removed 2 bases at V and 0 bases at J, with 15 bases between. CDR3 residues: CASSLSQFRSSYNSPLHF. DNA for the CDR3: TGCGCCAGCAGCTTATCCCAATTCAGAAGCTCCTATAATTCACCCCTCCACTTT.

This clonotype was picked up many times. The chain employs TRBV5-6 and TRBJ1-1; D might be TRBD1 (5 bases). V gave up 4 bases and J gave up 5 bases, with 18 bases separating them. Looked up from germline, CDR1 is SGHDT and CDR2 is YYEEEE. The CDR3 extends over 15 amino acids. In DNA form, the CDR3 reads TGTGCCAGCAGCACCGGGGGGGGAGCGAGTACTGAAGCTTTCTTT. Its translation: CASSTGGGASTEAFF.

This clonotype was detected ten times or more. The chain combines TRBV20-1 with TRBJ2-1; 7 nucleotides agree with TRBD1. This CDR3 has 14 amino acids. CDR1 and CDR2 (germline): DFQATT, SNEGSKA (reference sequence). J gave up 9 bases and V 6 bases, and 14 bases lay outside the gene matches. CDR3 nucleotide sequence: TGCAGTGCAACGCTTTTCCGAGGGGGCAGTGAGCAGTTCTTC. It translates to CSATLFRGGSEQFF.

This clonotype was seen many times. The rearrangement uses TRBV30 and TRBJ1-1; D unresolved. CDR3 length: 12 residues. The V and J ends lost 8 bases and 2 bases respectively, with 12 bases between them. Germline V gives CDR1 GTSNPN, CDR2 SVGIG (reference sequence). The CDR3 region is CATDADNTEAFF. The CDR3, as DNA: TGTGCCACGGACGCGGATAACACTGAAGCTTTCTTT.

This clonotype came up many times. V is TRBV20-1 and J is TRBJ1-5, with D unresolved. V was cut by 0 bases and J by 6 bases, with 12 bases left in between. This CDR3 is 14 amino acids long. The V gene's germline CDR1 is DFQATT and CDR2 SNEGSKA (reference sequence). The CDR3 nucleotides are TGCAGTGCTAGAGATCGAGGGTCGGGTCAGCCCCAGCATTTT. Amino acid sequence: CSARDRGSGQPQHF.

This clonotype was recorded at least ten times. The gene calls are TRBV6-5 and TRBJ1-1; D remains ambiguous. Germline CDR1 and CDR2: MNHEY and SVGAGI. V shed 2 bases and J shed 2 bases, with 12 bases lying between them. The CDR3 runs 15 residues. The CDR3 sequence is CASSYADHLNTEAFF. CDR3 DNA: TGTGCCAGCAGTTACGCGGACCACCTAAACACTGAAGCTTTCTTT.

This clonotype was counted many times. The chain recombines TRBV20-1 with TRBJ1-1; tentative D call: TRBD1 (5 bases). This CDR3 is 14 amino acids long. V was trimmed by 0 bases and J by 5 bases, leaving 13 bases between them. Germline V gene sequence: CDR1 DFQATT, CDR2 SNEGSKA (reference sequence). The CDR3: CSARDWAEGTEAFF. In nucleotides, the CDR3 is TGCAGTGCTAGAGATTGGGCGGAGGGGACTGAAGCTTTCTTT.

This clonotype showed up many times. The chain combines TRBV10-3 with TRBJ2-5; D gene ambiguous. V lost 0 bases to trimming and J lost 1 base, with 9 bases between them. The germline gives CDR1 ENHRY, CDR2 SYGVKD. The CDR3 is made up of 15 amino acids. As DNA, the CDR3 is TGTGCCATCAGTGAGTCAGGGCAGATCCAAGAGACCCAGTACTTC. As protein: CAISESGQIQETQYF.

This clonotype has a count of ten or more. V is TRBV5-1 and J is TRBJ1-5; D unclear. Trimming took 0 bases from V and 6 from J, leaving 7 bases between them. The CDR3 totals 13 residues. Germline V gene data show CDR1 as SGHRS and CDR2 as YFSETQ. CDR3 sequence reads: CASSLVGSQPQHF. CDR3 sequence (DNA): TGCGCCAGCAGCTTGGTCGGGTCTCAGCCCCAGCATTTT.

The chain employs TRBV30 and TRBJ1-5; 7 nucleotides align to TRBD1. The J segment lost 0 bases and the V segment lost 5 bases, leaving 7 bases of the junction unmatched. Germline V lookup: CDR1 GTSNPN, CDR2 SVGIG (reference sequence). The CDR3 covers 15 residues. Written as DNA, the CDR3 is TGTGCCTGGGGGAGCGGGACAGTTAGCAATCAGCCCCAGCATTTT. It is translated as CAWGSGTVSNQPQHF.

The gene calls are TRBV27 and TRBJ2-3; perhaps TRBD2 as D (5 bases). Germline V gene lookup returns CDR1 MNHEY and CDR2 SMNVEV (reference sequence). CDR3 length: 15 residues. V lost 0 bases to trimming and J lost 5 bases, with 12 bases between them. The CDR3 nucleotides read TGTGCCAGCAGTTTATCGGCGGGCGGCGGAGATACGCAGTATTTT. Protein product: CASSLSAGGGDTQYF.

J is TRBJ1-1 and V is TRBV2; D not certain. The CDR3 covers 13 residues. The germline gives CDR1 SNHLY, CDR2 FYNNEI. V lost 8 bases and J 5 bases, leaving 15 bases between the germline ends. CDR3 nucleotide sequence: TGTGCCAGCGCGAGGGAGGTAAAGACTGAAGCTTTCTTT. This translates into CASAREVKTEAFF.

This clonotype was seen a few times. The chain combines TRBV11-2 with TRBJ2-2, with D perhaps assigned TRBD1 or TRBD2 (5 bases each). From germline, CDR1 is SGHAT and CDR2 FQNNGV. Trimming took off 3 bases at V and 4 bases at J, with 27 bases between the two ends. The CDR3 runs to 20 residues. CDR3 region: CASSFGPPGRTMGSTGELFF. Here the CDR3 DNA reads TGTGCCAGCAGCTTTGGCCCTCCGGGACGGACAATGGGAAGCACCGGGGAGCTGTTTTTT.

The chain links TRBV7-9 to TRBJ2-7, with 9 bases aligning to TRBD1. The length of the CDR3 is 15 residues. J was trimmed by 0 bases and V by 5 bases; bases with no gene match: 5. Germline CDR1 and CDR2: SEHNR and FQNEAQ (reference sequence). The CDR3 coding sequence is TGTGCCAGCAGCCGGCGGGGACAGGGCTCCTACGAGCAGTACTTC. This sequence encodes CASSRRGQGSYEQYF.

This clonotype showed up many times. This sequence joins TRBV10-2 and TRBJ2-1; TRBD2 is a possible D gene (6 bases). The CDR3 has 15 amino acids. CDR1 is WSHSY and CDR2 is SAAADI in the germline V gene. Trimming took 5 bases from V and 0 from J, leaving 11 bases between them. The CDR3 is CASSWERVSYNEQFF. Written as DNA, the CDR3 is TGCGCCAGCAGTTGGGAGCGGGTCTCCTACAATGAGCAGTTCTTC.

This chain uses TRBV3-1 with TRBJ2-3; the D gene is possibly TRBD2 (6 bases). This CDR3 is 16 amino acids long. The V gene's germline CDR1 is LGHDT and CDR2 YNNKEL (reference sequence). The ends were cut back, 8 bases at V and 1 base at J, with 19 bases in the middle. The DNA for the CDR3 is TGTGCCAGCGGCGTGTGGAGGGGTGGAGGCACAGATACGCAGTATTTT. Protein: CASGVWRGGGTDTQYF.

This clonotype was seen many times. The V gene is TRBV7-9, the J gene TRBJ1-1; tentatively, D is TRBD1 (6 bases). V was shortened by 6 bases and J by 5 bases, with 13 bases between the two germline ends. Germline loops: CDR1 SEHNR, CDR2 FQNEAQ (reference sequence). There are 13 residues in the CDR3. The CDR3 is CASSPQGGTEAFF. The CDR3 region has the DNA TGTGCCAGCAGTCCACAGGGAGGGACTGAAGCTTTCTTT.

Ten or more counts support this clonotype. The CDR3 loop is CASSDSRGLTNEKLFF. The DNA for the CDR3 is TGTGCCAGCAGTGATAGTCGAGGGCTGACTAATGAAAAACTGTTTTTT. The genes are TRBV25-1 and TRBJ1-4; no clear D. Germline CDR1 MGHDK, CDR2 SYGVNS. The CDR3 is made up of 16 amino acids. The V end lost 3 bases, the J end lost 2 bases, and 13 bases lay between the germline ends.

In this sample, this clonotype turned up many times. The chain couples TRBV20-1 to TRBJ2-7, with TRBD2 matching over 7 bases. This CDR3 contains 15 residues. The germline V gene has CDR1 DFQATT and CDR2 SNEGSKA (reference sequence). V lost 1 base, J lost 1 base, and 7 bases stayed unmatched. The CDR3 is CSARGEGGGSYEQYF. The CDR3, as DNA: TGCAGTGCTAGAGGGGAAGGCGGGGGATCCTACGAGCAGTACTTC.

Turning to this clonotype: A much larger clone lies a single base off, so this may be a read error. CDR3 DNA sequence: TGTGCCAGCAGCTTAGGGGGTTACTCCTACAATGAGCGGTTCTTC. Protein: CASSLGGYSYNERFF. The chain has TRBV7-9 and TRBJ2-1; no firm D call. Germline assignment: CDR1 SEHNR and CDR2 FQNEAQ (reference sequence). The length of the CDR3 is 15 residues.

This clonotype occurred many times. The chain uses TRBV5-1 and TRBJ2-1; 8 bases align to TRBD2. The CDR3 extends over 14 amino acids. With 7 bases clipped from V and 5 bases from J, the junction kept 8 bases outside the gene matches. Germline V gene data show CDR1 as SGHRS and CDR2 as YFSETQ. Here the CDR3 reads CASGPGLGDNEQFF. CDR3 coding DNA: TGCGCCAGCGGACCGGGACTAGGGGACAATGAGCAGTTCTTC.

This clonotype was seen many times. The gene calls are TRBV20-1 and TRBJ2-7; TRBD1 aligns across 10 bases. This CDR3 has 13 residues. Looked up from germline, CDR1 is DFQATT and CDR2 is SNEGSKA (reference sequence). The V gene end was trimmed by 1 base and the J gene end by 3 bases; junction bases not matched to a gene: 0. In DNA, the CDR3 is TGCAGTGCTAGAGGGGACAGGGGCTACGAGCAGTACTTC. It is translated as CSARGDRGYEQYF.

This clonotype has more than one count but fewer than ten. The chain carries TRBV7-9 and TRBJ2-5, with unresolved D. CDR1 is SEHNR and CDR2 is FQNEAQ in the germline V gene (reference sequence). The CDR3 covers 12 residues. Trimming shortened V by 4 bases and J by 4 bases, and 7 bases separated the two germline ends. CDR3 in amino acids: CASSSTLETQYF. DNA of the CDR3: TGTGCCAGCAGCTCCACCTTAGAGACCCAGTACTTC.

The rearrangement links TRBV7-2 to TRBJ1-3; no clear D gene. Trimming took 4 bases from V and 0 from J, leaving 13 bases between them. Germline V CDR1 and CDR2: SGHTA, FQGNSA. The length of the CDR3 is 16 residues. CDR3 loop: CASSYRADDSGNTIYF. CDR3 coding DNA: TGTGCCAGCAGCTACCGGGCGGACGACTCTGGAAACACCATATATTTT.